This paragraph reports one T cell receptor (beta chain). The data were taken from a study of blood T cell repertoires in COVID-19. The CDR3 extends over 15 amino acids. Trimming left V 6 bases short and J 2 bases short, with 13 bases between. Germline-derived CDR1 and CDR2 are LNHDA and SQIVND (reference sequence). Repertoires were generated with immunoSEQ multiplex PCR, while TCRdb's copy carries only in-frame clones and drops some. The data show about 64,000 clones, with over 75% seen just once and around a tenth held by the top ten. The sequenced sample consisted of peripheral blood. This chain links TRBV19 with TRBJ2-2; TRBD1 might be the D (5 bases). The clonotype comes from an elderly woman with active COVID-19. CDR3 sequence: CASSLTGRNTGELFF. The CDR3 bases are TGTGCCAGTAGCCTTACAGGACGTAACACCGGGGAGCTGTTTTTT.